Sequencing of this T cell receptor beta chain was carried out in a study of Graves' ophthalmopathy and Graves' hyperthyroidism. In germline, CDR1 is MNHNS, CDR2 SASEGT. The CDR3 runs 14 residues. This clonotype came up a few times. The junction does not match germline at one end; this may be a read error. Amplification targeted the TCR beta CDR3 regions, with RNA transcripts as the source material. HTBI-primed RT-PCR formed the first round, and a multiplex PCR formed the second. A single record per CDR3 protein comes from TCRdb applying MiXCR to the multiplex PCR reads. This table holds fewer than 350,000 distinct CDR3 sequences, about 17% found once.

The rearrangement uses TRBV6-1 and TRBJ1-1, with 7 bases matching TRBD1. This sequence originates from an adult man with Graves' ophthalmopathy. Sequencing input: peripheral blood. The chain's CDR3 is CASTQLGGRTEASF. The CDR3 DNA reads as TGTGCCAGCACCCAACTAGGGGGCAGGACTGAAGCTTCCTTT.